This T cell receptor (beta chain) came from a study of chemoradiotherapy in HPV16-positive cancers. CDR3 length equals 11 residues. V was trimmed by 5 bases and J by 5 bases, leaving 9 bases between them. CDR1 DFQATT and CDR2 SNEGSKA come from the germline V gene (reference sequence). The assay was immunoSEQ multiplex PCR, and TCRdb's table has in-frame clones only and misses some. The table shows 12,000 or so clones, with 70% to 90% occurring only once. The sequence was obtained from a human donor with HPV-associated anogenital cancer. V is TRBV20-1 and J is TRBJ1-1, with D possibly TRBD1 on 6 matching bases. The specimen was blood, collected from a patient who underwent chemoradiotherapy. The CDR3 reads CSAHRDTEAFF. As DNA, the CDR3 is TGCAGTGCTCACAGGGATACTGAAGCTTTCTTT.